The TCR beta chain described here comes from a study of shared clonotypes between healthy human individuals. A remark on this clone: The antigen is unknown.

Study-level findings and limits: When compared with the clonotypes that were shared by all four sorted-subset donors, the non-shared clonotypes turned out to have lower generation probabilities.

V gave up 1 base and J gave up 1 base, with 8 bases separating them. The CDR3 length is 14 residues. CDR1 is SGHTA and CDR2 is FQGNSA in the germline V gene. Some clones are missing from TCRdb's copy, which holds only in-frame ones; the method was immunoSEQ multiplex PCR. The sample lists 2 million to 2.5 million clones, approximately 94% seen once, with more than 0.1% in the top ten. The V call is TRBV7-2, the J call TRBJ2-7; a weak D match, TRBD2 (6 bases). This TCR was recovered from a man aged 18 to 30 in good health. The sample was naive CD4+ T cells sorted from blood. Subset defined: CD45RA+ positively selected. The CDR3 DNA is TGTGCCAGCAGCTTAGGGGACTGGTCCTACGAGCAGTACTTC. Translated, it gives CASSLGDWSYEQYF. Looking up the rest from reference TRBV7-2 and TRBJ2-7 gives the full variable domain: GAGVSQSPSNKVTEKGKDVELRCDPISGHTALYWYRQSLGQGLEFLIYFQGNSAPDKSGLPSDRFSAERTGGSVSTLTIQRTQQEDSAVYLCASSLGDWSYEQYFGPGTRLTVT.